The 19 T cell receptor beta chains below all came from one sample that was sequenced in a study of T cell repertoires in cytomegalovirus infection. In TCRdb, the reads were re-called with MiXCR into one record per CDR3 protein. Among roughly 200,000 distinct CDR3 sequences listed, roughly 15% were seen once. The sequencing input was CD8+ T cells from PBMCs. All receptors come from a human donor in good health (CMV status not recorded). Some clones in this sample may be carry-over from other donors' samples.

This clonotype was seen ten or more times. CDR3 amino acids: CASSYTESYEQYF. CDR3 DNA sequence: TGTGCCAGCAGCTATACCGAGAGTTACGAGCAGTACTTC. The V and J genes are TRBV7-2 and TRBJ2-7; D call uncertain. Germline CDR1 reads SGHTA; CDR2 reads FQGNSA. The CDR3 contains 13 residues. Trimming took 4 bases from V and 4 from J, leaving 11 bases between them.

This clonotype was detected only a few times. The V gene is TRBV28, the J gene TRBJ2-7, with D perhaps TRBD1 (5 bases). The CDR3 contains 14 residues. The germline gives CDR1 MDHEN, CDR2 SYDVKM. The V gene lost 3 bases and the J gene lost 2 bases, with 11 bases spanning the gap. The CDR3 loop reads CASSFQGLTYEQYF. Written as DNA, the CDR3 is TGTGCCAGCAGTTTTCAGGGATTGACCTACGAGCAGTACTTC.

This clonotype was picked up a small number of times. The chain couples TRBV28 to TRBJ1-1; perhaps TRBD1 as D (6 bases). In germline, CDR1 is MDHEN, CDR2 SYDVKM. V was shortened by 2 bases and J by 0 bases, with 16 bases between the two germline ends. CDR3 length: 17 residues. The CDR3 nucleotides read TGTGCCAGCAGTTTACGATCGGGGGGGCTTTTGAACACTGAAGCTTTCTTT. Its protein product is CASSLRSGGLLNTEAFF.

The V call is TRBV7-6, the J call TRBJ2-3; 7 bases match TRBD1. Per the germline V gene, CDR1 is SGHVS and CDR2 is FNYEAQ. Unmatched junction bases numbered 1, after V lost 7 bases and J lost 0 bases. The CDR3 sequence is 13 residues long. CDR3 residues: CASTQGSTDTQYF. DNA for the CDR3: TGTGCCAGCACACAGGGGAGCACAGATACGCAGTATTTT.

This clonotype came up a few times. The rearrangement joins TRBV15 to TRBJ2-3; TRBD2 might be the D (6 bases). The CDR3 is 15 residues long. Germline loops: CDR1 LNHNV, CDR2 YYDKDF (reference sequence). Trimming stripped 5 bases from V and 4 bases from J, with 16 bases between. This chain's CDR3 is CATSPRGGGPDTQYF. For the CDR3, the DNA is TGTGCCACCAGCCCCCGGGGCGGAGGGCCAGATACGCAGTATTTT.

In its sample, this clonotype was seen a few times. This chain links TRBV7-9 with TRBJ1-6; no firm D call. CDR1 and CDR2 from the germline V gene are SEHNR and FQNEAQ (reference sequence). V shed 8 bases and J shed 0 bases, with 20 bases lying between them. CDR3 length equals 18 residues. CDR3 sequence reads: CASGTSDSLSSYNSPLHF. The CDR3 bases are TGTGCCAGCGGCACCTCGGACTCCCTGAGCTCCTATAATTCACCCCTCCACTTT.

This clonotype was observed a handful of times. The genes are TRBV7-2 and TRBJ2-1, with D possibly being TRBD1 (6 bases). V gave up 2 bases and J gave up 8 bases, with 16 bases separating them. CDR1 SGHTA and CDR2 FQGNSA come from the germline V gene. The CDR3 consists of 15 residues. The CDR3 DNA reads TGTGCCAGCAGCTTATTATACAGGGTTTTAGATGAGCAGTTCTTC. Translating it yields CASSLLYRVLDEQFF. The full variable domain, rest sourced from reference TRBV7-2 and TRBJ2-1, is GAGVSQSPSNKVTEKGKDVELRCDPISGHTALYWYRQSLGQGLEFLIYFQGNSAPDKSGLPSDRFSAERTGGSVSTLTIQRTQQEDSAVYLCASSLLYRVLDEQFFGPGTRLTVL.

This clonotype was found a few times. This chain uses TRBV12-3 or TRBV12-4 with TRBJ1-5, with 7 bases lining up with TRBD1. CDR3 length: 15 residues. Losses at the gene ends were 2 bases for V and 0 bases for J; bases not matched to a gene: 1. CDR3 bases: TGTGCCAGCAGTTTAACAGGGGATAGCAATCAGCCCCAGCATTTT. Amino acids: CASSLTGDSNQPQHF.

The CDR3 here is CASSSDFLRDRGDTGELFF. The CDR3 bases are TGTGCCAGCAGCTCGGACTTTCTCCGGGACAGGGGTGATACCGGGGAGCTGTTTTTT. The V and J genes are TRBV5-5 and TRBJ2-2; 10 bases fit TRBD1. The V and J ends lost 3 bases and 5 bases, in that order; junction bases with no gene match: 16. This CDR3 is built from 19 residues. The V gene's germline CDR1 is SGHKS and CDR2 YYEKEE (reference sequence).

V usage is TRBV7-2 and J usage is TRBJ1-2; 8 nucleotides agree with TRBD1. Per the germline V gene, CDR1 is SGHTA and CDR2 is FQGNSA. V shed 2 bases, J shed 0 bases, and the junction held 11 bases outside the gene matches. The CDR3 is 18 residues long. This CDR3 is CASSLSLDQGAPNYGYTF. Here the CDR3 DNA reads TGTGCCAGCAGCTTATCGCTGGACCAGGGGGCGCCTAACTATGGCTACACCTTC.

In regard to this clonotype: Relative to the germline gene, one junction end is altered; a read error may explain this. This chain links TRBV12-3 or TRBV12-4 with TRBJ1-5, with 10 bases fitting TRBD1. This CDR3 spans 11 amino acids. CDR3 loop: CQDRGGQPQHF. CDR3 DNA sequence: TGCCAGGACAGGGGGGGTCAGCCCCAGCATTTT.

This chain connects TRBV9 to TRBJ2-3; 8 bases agree with TRBD1. CDR1 and CDR2 from the germline V gene are SGDLS and YYNGEE. V lost 2 bases and J lost 3; bases outside the gene matches: 14. The CDR3 runs to 18 residues. In DNA, the CDR3 is TGTGCCAGCAGCGTCAGCAAAACCGGGACAGGAAGGACAGATACGCAGTATTTT. Translated: CASSVSKTGTGRTDTQYF.

There are many counts of this clonotype. J is TRBJ2-3 and V is TRBV7-2, with TRBD2 identical over 8 bases. Germline lookup yields CDR1 SGHTA and CDR2 FQGNSA. J lost 5 bases, V lost 5 bases, and 9 bases had no gene match. The CDR3 length is 15 residues. The CDR3 protein is CASSPAGVGEDTQYF. The CDR3 bases are TGTGCCAGCAGCCCAGCGGGGGTAGGTGAAGATACGCAGTATTTT.

The sample holds many counts of this clonotype. For the CDR3, the DNA is TGTGCCAGCAGCTCCGGGGGAGCAAATGAAAAACTGTTTTTT. Its translation is CASSSGGANEKLFF. This sequence joins TRBV7-2 and TRBJ1-4, with a tentative D call TRBD1 (5 bases). There are 14 residues in the CDR3. Germline V gene data show CDR1 as SGHTA and CDR2 as FQGNSA. V was cut by 4 bases and J by 5 bases, with 11 bases left in between.

The table lists this clonotype with a few counts. The CDR3 sequence is CASSSGQSSGNTIYF. CDR3 coding DNA: TGTGCCAGCAGCTCTGGACAGAGCTCTGGAAACACCATATATTTT. The rearrangement joins TRBV7-6 to TRBJ1-3; perhaps TRBD1 as D (6 bases). Trimming took 4 bases from V and 0 from J, leaving 10 bases between them. The CDR3 length is 15 residues. Germline V gene sequence: CDR1 SGHVS, CDR2 FNYEAQ.

This clonotype was seen more than once but under ten times. The chain employs TRBV7-9 and TRBJ2-1; possibly TRBD1 for D (6 bases). Trimming removed 5 bases from V and 5 bases from J, with 10 bases in between. The CDR3 is 13 amino acids. Germline V CDR1 and CDR2: SEHNR, FQNEAQ (reference sequence). This chain's CDR3 is CASSDGQHNEQFF. Here the CDR3 DNA reads TGTGCCAGCAGCGACGGACAGCACAATGAGCAGTTCTTC.

The rearrangement links TRBV5-1 to TRBJ1-2; D ambiguous. Per germline, CDR1 SGHRS and CDR2 YFSETQ. The CDR3 is 15 amino acids. V lost 0 bases to trimming and J lost 0 bases, with 9 bases between them. This CDR3 is CASSLESPSNYGYTF. The CDR3 region has the DNA TGCGCCAGCAGCTTGGAAAGTCCGTCTAACTATGGCTACACCTTC.

The J gene is TRBJ2-7, the V gene TRBV29-1; tentative D call: TRBD2 (7 bases). Looked up from germline, CDR1 is SQVTM and CDR2 is ANQGSEA. CDR3 length equals 15 residues. V was cut by 6 bases and J by 0 bases, with 18 bases left in between. The CDR3 spells CSVRGRRGPSYEQYF. CDR3 bases: TGCAGCGTAAGGGGGAGGCGGGGGCCCTCCTACGAGCAGTACTTC.

This clonotype came up a few times. V is TRBV6-5 and J is TRBJ2-7, with TRBD2 identical over 12 bases. V lost 7 bases, J lost 5 bases, and 3 bases stayed unmatched. Germline loops: CDR1 MNHEY, CDR2 SVGAGI. This CDR3 comprises 13 residues. The CDR3 DNA reads as TGTGCCAGCACGACTAGCGGGGGCCACGAGCAGTACTTC. Its translation is CASTTSGGHEQYF.